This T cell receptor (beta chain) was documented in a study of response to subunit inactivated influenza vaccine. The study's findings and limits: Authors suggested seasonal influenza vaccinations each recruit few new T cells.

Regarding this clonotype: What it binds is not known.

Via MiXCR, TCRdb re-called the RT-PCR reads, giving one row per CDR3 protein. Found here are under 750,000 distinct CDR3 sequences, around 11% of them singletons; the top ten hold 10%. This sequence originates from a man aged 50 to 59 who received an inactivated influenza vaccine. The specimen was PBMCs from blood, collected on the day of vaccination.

The CDR3 protein is CASSPGTGGQQPQHF. The CDR3 DNA reads as TGTGCCAGTAGTCCAGGGACAGGGGGTCAACAGCCCCAGCATTTT. The J gene is TRBJ1-5, the V gene TRBV19, with TRBD1 identical over 11 bases. Per germline, CDR1 LNHDA and CDR2 SQIVND (reference sequence). The CDR3 has 15 amino acids. Unmatched junction bases numbered 7, after V lost 5 bases and J lost 7 bases.